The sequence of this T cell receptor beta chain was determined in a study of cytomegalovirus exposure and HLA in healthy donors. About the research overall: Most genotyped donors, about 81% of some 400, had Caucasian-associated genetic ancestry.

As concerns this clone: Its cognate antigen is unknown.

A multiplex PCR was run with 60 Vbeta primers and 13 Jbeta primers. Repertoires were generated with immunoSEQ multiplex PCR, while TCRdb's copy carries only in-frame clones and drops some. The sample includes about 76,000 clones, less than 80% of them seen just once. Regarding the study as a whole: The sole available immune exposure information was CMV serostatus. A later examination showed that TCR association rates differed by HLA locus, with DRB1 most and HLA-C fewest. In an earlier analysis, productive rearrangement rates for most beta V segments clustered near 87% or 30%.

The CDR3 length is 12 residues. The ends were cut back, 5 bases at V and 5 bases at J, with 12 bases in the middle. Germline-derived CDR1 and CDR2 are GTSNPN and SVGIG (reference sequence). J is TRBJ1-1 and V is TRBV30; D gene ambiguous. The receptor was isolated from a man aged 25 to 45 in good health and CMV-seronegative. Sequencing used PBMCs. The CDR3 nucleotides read TGTGCCTGGGCGGAGTCTCGGACTGAAGCTTTCTTT. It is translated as CAWAESRTEAFF.